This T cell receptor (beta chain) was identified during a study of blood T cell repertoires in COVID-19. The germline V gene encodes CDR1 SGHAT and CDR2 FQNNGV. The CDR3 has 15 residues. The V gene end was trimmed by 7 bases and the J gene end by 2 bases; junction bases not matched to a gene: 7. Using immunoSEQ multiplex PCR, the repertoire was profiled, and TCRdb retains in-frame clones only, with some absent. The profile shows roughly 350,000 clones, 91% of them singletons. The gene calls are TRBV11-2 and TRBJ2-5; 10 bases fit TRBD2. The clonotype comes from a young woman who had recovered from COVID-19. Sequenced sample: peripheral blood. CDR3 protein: CASTPAGGEQETQYF. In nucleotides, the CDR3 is TGTGCCAGCACCCCAGCGGGGGGGGAGCAAGAGACCCAGTACTTC. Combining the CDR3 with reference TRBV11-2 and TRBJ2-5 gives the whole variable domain EAGVAQSPRYKIIEKRQSVAFWCNPISGHATLYWYQQILGQGPKLLIQFQNNGVVDDSQLPKDRFSAERLKGVDSTLKIQPAKLEDSAVYLCASTPAGGEQETQYFGPGTRLLVL.